These 22 T cell receptor beta chains were sequenced from one sample in a study of T cell responses to AZD1222 COVID-19 vaccine. The table came from immunoSEQ multiplex PCR; TCRdb's copy has only in-frame clones and leaves some out. The sample shows about 120,000 clones, approximately 90% of them seen only once. The sample consisted of peripheral blood, taken on day 0 of AZD1222 vaccination. Receptors originate from an adult in good health.

The chain couples TRBV3-1 (or the pseudogene TRBV3-2) to TRBJ1-1, with D perhaps TRBD1 (6 bases). V dropped 3 bases and J dropped 0 bases, with 8 bases sitting between them. Germline CDR1 LGHDT, CDR2 YNNKEL (reference sequence). CDR3 length equals 14 residues. CDR3 sequence: CASSQGALNTEAFF. In DNA, the CDR3 is TGTGCCAGCAGCCAGGGGGCCCTGAACACTGAAGCTTTCTTT.

This chain uses TRBV7-3 with TRBJ2-3; 11 nucleotides align to TRBD2. The CDR3 is 17 residues long. After removal of 4 bases from V and 0 bases from J, the junction contained 6 bases not matched to a gene. The germline V gene encodes CDR1 SGHTA and CDR2 FQGTGA. The CDR3 protein is CASSSRLAGYSTDTQYF. Here the CDR3 DNA reads TGTGCCAGCAGCTCCAGACTAGCGGGATATAGCACAGATACGCAGTATTTT.

The chain combines TRBV4-1 with TRBJ1-1; a weak D match, TRBD1 (5 bases). Germline V gene sequence: CDR1 MGHRA, CDR2 YSYEKL. The CDR3 contains 16 residues. V was trimmed by 0 bases and J by 0 bases, leaving 11 bases between them. The DNA of the CDR3 is TGCGCCAGCAGCCAAGATGGGCAGGGCATGAACACTGAAGCTTTCTTT. This translates into CASSQDGQGMNTEAFF.

The V gene is TRBV6-5, the J gene TRBJ2-1; 9 bases line up with TRBD2. The CDR3 sequence is 14 residues long. The germline V gene has CDR1 MNHEY and CDR2 SVGAGI. Trimming at V came to 6 bases and at J to 4 bases, leaving 4 bases not matched to a gene. The CDR3 nucleotides read TGTGCCAGCAGAGTACTAGCGGGTTACAATGAGCAGTTCTTC. It translates to CASRVLAGYNEQFF.

DNA of the CDR3: TGTGCCAGCGTTGGAGGAGTAGAAGAGACCCAGTACTTC. Its translation is CASVGGVEETQYF. V gene TRBV6-6 combines with J gene TRBJ2-5; perhaps TRBD2 as D (5 bases). The CDR3 runs 13 residues. The germline gives CDR1 MNHNY, CDR2 SVGAGI (reference sequence). V lost 8 bases to trimming and J lost 3 bases, with 13 bases between them.

CDR3 amino acids: CASSRDRSYYGYTF. Written as DNA, the CDR3 is TGCGCCAGCAGCCGGGACAGAAGCTACTATGGCTACACCTTC. The rearrangement uses TRBV5-1 and TRBJ1-2; 7 positions agree with TRBD1. The CDR3 covers 14 residues. CDR1 and CDR2 (germline): SGHRS, YFSETQ. V lost 4 bases, J lost 3 bases, and 6 bases stayed unmatched.

This clone counts as large. V gene TRBV28 combines with J gene TRBJ1-4, with D hard to call. V lost 7 bases to trimming and J lost 5 bases, with 14 bases between them. Germline V gives CDR1 MDHEN, CDR2 SYDVKM. The CDR3 totals 14 residues. This CDR3 reads CASNREIVNEKLFF. CDR3 DNA sequence: TGTGCCAGCAACCGCGAGATTGTCAATGAAAAACTGTTTTTT.

This clone was seen only a few times. V and J are TRBV4-1 and TRBJ1-1, with D possibly matching TRBD1 (5 bases). From germline, CDR1 is MGHRA and CDR2 YSYEKL. Trimming left V 6 bases short and J 4 bases short, with 12 bases between. The CDR3 is 13 amino acids. The CDR3 coding sequence is TGCGCCAGCAGGAGGGGAGCCAGCACTGAAGCTTTCTTT. The encoded protein is CASRRGASTEAFF.

This sequence joins TRBV5-6 and TRBJ1-1; 8 nucleotides align to TRBD1. The CDR3 is made up of 15 amino acids. With 1 base clipped from V and 5 bases from J, the junction kept 7 bases outside the gene matches. The germline V gene encodes CDR1 SGHDT and CDR2 YYEEEE. The chain's CDR3 is CASSLNRGYVTEAFF. The CDR3 DNA follows: TGTGCCAGCAGCTTGAACAGGGGGTACGTGACTGAAGCTTTCTTT.

The rearrangement joins TRBV6-2 or TRBV6-3 to TRBJ2-2; TRBD2 matches 8 bases. The CDR3 has 15 residues. The V gene end was trimmed by 6 bases and the J gene end by 6 bases; junction bases not matched to a gene: 9. Looked up from germline, CDR1 is MNHEY and CDR2 is SVGEGT. Here the CDR3 reads CASSPDVAGSGELFF. The CDR3 DNA reads TGTGCCAGCAGCCCAGACGTAGCGGGGTCCGGGGAGCTGTTTTTT.

This chain uses TRBV19 with TRBJ1-1; no clear D. The CDR3 spans 13 residues. Germline loops: CDR1 LNHDA, CDR2 SQIVND (reference sequence). V was pared by 9 bases and J by 0 bases, with 11 bases between. The CDR3 DNA follows: TGTGCCAGCCGCCTCCGATTGAACACTGAAGCTTTCTTT. Protein product: CASRLRLNTEAFF.

The V and J genes are TRBV18 and TRBJ1-1; no definite D call. The germline V gene encodes CDR1 KGHSH and CDR2 LQKENI. V lost 3 bases, J lost 1 base, and 6 bases lay in between. This CDR3 contains 13 residues. CDR3 residues: CASSPAGNTEAFF. CDR3 bases: TGTGCCAGCTCACCGGCGGGGAACACTGAAGCTTTCTTT.

The sample holds one count of this clone. J is TRBJ1-2 and V is TRBV11-2; 9 bases line up with TRBD1. The CDR3 extends over 15 amino acids. CDR1 is SGHAT and CDR2 is FQNNGV in the germline V gene. The J segment lost 7 bases and the V segment lost 2 bases, leaving 8 bases of the junction unmatched. The CDR3 region is CASSLYIGTGFGYTF. DNA of the CDR3: TGTGCCAGCAGCTTATATATAGGGACAGGGTTTGGCTACACCTTC.

The chain uses TRBV19 and TRBJ1-1; D might be TRBD1 (5 bases). The V gene's germline CDR1 is LNHDA and CDR2 SQIVND (reference sequence). The CDR3 sequence is 12 residues long. V shed 5 bases and J shed 6 bases, with 10 bases lying between them. The CDR3 sequence: CASSWGSAEAFF. As DNA, the CDR3 is TGTGCCAGTAGTTGGGGGAGCGCTGAAGCTTTCTTT.

The V call is TRBV9, the J call TRBJ1-5; 10 nucleotides agree with TRBD1. The CDR3 has 17 residues. Looked up from germline, CDR1 is SGDLS and CDR2 is YYNGEE. Trimming at V came to 0 bases and at J to 3 bases, leaving 6 bases not matched to a gene. This chain's CDR3 is CASSVGDRGPNNQPQHF. CDR3 in DNA: TGTGCCAGCAGCGTAGGTGACAGGGGGCCTAACAATCAGCCCCAGCATTTT.

In this sample, this clone turned up a few times. The chain combines TRBV29-1 with TRBJ2-7; possibly TRBD1 for D (6 bases). This CDR3 has 13 amino acids. Germline CDR1 is SQVTM and CDR2 is ANQGSEA. V lost 6 bases, J lost 0 bases, and 12 bases lay in between. Here the CDR3 reads CSVLTGLSYEQYF. The CDR3 DNA is TGCAGCGTGCTGACAGGCCTCTCCTACGAGCAGTACTTC.

The gene calls are TRBV5-1 and TRBJ2-7, with D unresolved. This CDR3 is 12 amino acids long. V shed 2 bases and J shed 5 bases, with 8 bases lying between them. The germline V gene has CDR1 SGHRS and CDR2 YFSETQ. As DNA, the CDR3 is TGCGCCAGCAGCTTAGGGAAAGACGAGCAGTACTTC. Amino acid sequence: CASSLGKDEQYF.

This rearrangement joins TRBV6-6 to TRBJ2-5, with D maybe TRBD2 (5 bases). CDR1 is MNHNY, CDR2 SVGAGI, per germline (reference sequence). This CDR3 is built from 13 residues. Trimming shortened V by 4 bases and J by 5 bases, and 11 bases separated the two germline ends. This CDR3 reads CASSSQREETQYF. The CDR3, as DNA: TGTGCCAGCAGTTCCCAAAGGGAGGAGACCCAGTACTTC.

The chain is built from TRBV29-1 and TRBJ1-1; tentatively, D is TRBD1 (5 bases). Germline V gene lookup returns CDR1 SQVTM and CDR2 ANQGSEA. The CDR3 length is 12 residues. CDR3 amino acids: CSGRRGGTEAFF. In DNA, the CDR3 is TGCAGTGGTCGAAGGGGAGGCACTGAAGCTTTCTTT.

The chain recombines TRBV19 with TRBJ1-2, with TRBD1 matching 8 bases. V dropped 5 bases and J dropped 8; count of bases not matched to a gene: 13. The germline V gene encodes CDR1 LNHDA and CDR2 SQIVND (reference sequence). The CDR3 is 15 residues long. CDR3 in DNA: TGTGCCAGTAGTCCCTACTCGACAGGGGCTTGGGGCTACACCTTC. Residues: CASSPYSTGAWGYTF.

V usage is TRBV19 and J usage is TRBJ2-1; 15 positions agree with TRBD2. The junction had 5 bases not matched to a gene; V was cut back by 6 bases and J by 5 bases. The CDR3 consists of 16 residues. Germline CDR1 reads LNHDA; CDR2 reads SQIVND (reference sequence). The CDR3 loop is CASSLGLAGGNNEQFF. For the CDR3, the DNA is TGTGCCAGTAGCCTTGGACTAGCGGGGGGGAACAATGAGCAGTTCTTC.

The V call is TRBV5-1, the J call TRBJ2-1; D remains ambiguous. This CDR3 region has 16 residues. V lost 4 bases and J 8 bases, leaving 22 bases between the germline ends. CDR1 is SGHRS and CDR2 is YFSETQ in the germline V gene. The DNA for the CDR3 is TGCGCCAGCAGCATCGGTGGGGTACTACTTTCCCATGAGCAGTTCTTC. It codes for CASSIGGVLLSHEQFF.